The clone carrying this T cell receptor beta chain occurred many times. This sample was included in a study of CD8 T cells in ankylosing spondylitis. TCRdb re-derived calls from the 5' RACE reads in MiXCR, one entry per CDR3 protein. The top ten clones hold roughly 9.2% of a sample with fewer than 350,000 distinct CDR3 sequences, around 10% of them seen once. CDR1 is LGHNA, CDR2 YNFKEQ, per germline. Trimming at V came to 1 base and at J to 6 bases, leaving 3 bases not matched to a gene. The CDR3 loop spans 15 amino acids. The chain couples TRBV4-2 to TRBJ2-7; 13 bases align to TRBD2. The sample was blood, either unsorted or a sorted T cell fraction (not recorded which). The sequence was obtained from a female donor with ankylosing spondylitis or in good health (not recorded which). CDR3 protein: CASSQGTSGSSEQYF. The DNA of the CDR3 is TGTGCCAGCAGCCAAGGGACTAGCGGGAGCTCCGAGCAGTACTTC.